Listed below are T cell receptor beta chains from one sample, sequenced in a study of post-analysis software for immune sequencing data. One entry per CDR3 protein results from TCRdb running MiXCR on the PCR reads. The sample has 600,000 to 700,000 distinct CDR3 sequences, around 64% seen once. Material for sequencing was blood. These receptors were obtained from a girl aged 2-10 years with multiple sclerosis. The CDR3 runs from the conserved cysteine through the conserved F or W. The D gene is left open where the match is weak. Only some rows state a clone size, as once, few, many or a class for expanded clones.

V	size	D	J	length	CDR3	DNA
TRBV5-1	once	.	TRBJ2-5	16	CASSLRRTSPREGQYF	TGCGCCAGCAGCTTGAGGCGGACCTCCCCAAGAGAGGGTCAGTACTTC
TRBV9	once	.	TRBJ2-7	13	CASSVDGSREQYF	TGTGCCAGCAGCGTAGATGGGAGTCGCGAGCAGTACTTC
TRBV11-2	few	.	TRBJ1-6	17	CASSLNKGNSYNSPLHF	TGTGCCAGCAGCTTGAATAAAGGGAACTCCTATAATTCACCCCTCCACTTT
TRBV6-6	.	TRBD1	TRBJ2-1	17	CASSYPQTGQGISEQFF	TGTGCCAGCAGTTACCCCCAAACGGGACAGGGGATCAGTGAGCAGTTCTTC
TRBV7-8	.	TRBD2	TRBJ2-1	19	CASSPGLAGSPSSYNEQFF	TGTGCCAGCAGCCCGGGACTAGCGGGATCCCCGAGCTCCTACAATGAGCAGTTCTTC
TRBV25-1	.	.	TRBJ2-1	15	CASSDIGAGHNEQFF	TGTGCCAGCAGTGATATTGGGGCGGGCCACAATGAGCAGTTCTTC
TRBV4-3	.	.	TRBJ2-1	15	CASSQDLEGINEQFF	TGCGCCAGCAGCCAAGACCTAGAGGGGATCAATGAGCAGTTCTTC
TRBV10-2	once	TRBD2	TRBJ2-5	16	CASSGLAGGYGETQYF	TGCGCCAGCAGTGGACTAGCGGGGGGTTATGGTGAGACCCAGTACTTC
TRBV5-1	few	TRBD1	TRBJ1-1	12	CASSFDRAEAFF	TGCGCCAGCAGCTTTGACAGGGCTGAGGCTTTCTTT
TRBV5-1	few	TRBD2	TRBJ2-1	16	CASSEETSGTYNEQFF	TGCGCCAGCAGCGAAGAGACTAGCGGGACGTACAATGAGCAGTTCTTC
TRBV4-1	.	.	TRBJ2-1	15	CASSQVRVAYNEQFF	TGCGCCAGCAGCCAAGTTAGGGTAGCCTACAATGAGCAGTTCTTC
TRBV19	few	.	TRBJ2-5	14	CASSLTSDTETQYF	TGTGCCAGTAGTCTCACCTCGGACACAGAGACCCAGTACTTC
TRBV12-5	.	.	TRBJ2-7	15	CASGLSPLDNYEQYF	TGTGCTAGTGGTTTGTCCCCGTTAGATAATTACGAGCAGTACTTC
TRBV6-5	.	.	TRBJ1-5	14	CASSYSSRNQPQHF	TGTGCCAGCAGTTACTCGTCCAGGAATCAGCCCCAGCATTTT
TRBV6-1	.	TRBD2	TRBJ2-3	17	CASSPPLTSALGDTQYF	TGTGCCAGCAGCCCCCCTCTCACTAGCGCTTTGGGGGATACGCAGTATTTT
TRBV6-2/TRBV6-3	.	.	TRBJ1-1	17	CASSYDRMALMNTEAFF	TGTGCCAGCAGTTACGATCGGATGGCCCTTATGAACACTGAAGCTTTCTTT
TRBV29-1	many	.	TRBJ2-3	13	CSVDEPGTDTQYF	TGCAGCGTTGACGAGCCGGGCACAGATACGCAGTATTTT
TRBV9	.	.	TRBJ2-3	14	CASSALKSTDTQYF	TGTGCCAGCAGCGCTTTAAAAAGCACAGATACGCAGTATTTT
TRBV29-1	.	.	TRBJ2-1	11	CSVQTYNEQFF	TGCAGCGTCCAGACCTACAATGAGCAGTTCTTC
TRBV10-3	.	TRBD1	TRBJ1-2	16	CAIRGQGARETYGYTF	TGTGCCATCAGGGGACAGGGGGCTCGTGAGACCTATGGCTACACCTTC
TRBV6-2/TRBV6-3	.	TRBD1	TRBJ2-3	14	CASSHRTGPDAQYF	TGTGCCAGCAGTCATAGGACAGGGCCCGATGCGCAGTATTTT
TRBV30	once	.	TRBJ1-2	11	CAWSVQGRYTF	TGTGCCTGGAGTGTCCAGGGTCGCTACACCTTC
TRBV6-4	.	.	TRBJ2-5	14	CASSPLPGQETQYF	TGTGCCAGCAGTCCTTTACCGGGCCAAGAGACCCAGTACTTC
TRBV5-1	few	TRBD2	TRBJ2-5	14	CASRANGGQETQYF	TGCGCCAGCAGGGCGAACGGGGGGCAAGAGACCCAGTACTTC
TRBV5-5	.	.	TRBJ2-1	13	CASSAFSYNEQFF	TGTGCCAGCAGCGCCTTTTCCTACAATGAGCAGTTCTTC
TRBV6-2/TRBV6-3	.	.	TRBJ1-4	13	CASSYPLGEKLFF	TGTGCCAGCAGTTATCCCCTGGGCGAAAAACTGTTTTTT
TRBV20-1	.	.	TRBJ2-5	14	CSARAGELQETQYF	TGCAGTGCTAGAGCGGGGGAGCTCCAAGAGACCCAGTACTTC
TRBV5-1	once	.	TRBJ1-1	16	CASSLVGPSVNTEAFF	TGCGCCAGCAGCTTGGTCGGGCCTTCGGTGAACACTGAAGCTTTCTTT
TRBV18	.	TRBD1	TRBJ2-7	16	CASSPQPGQGAYEQYF	TGTGCCAGCTCACCACAGCCGGGACAGGGGGCTTACGAGCAGTACTTC
TRBV29-1	.	TRBD1	TRBJ2-3	18	CNVEYVMGTGGHGDTQYF	TGCAACGTTGAATACGTTATGGGGACAGGGGGCCACGGAGATACGCAGTATTTT
TRBV7-3	.	.	TRBJ2-1	14	CANSYSGSNNEQFF	TGTGCCAACAGCTACTCGGGATCGAACAATGAGCAGTTCTTC
TRBV5-6	.	TRBD1	TRBJ2-7	14	CASSTGQGYYEQYF	TGTGCCAGCAGCACCGGACAGGGTTACTACGAGCAGTACTTC
TRBV6-6	.	.	TRBJ1-5	15	CASSYGGGINQPQHF	TGTGCCAGCAGTTACGGGGGGGGGATTAATCAGCCCCAGCATTTT
TRBV11-2	.	.	TRBJ2-6	15	CASSFFSSGANVLTF	TGTGCCAGCAGCTTTTTCTCTTCTGGGGCCAACGTCCTGACTTTC
TRBV7-2	.	.	TRBJ2-2	13	CASSSHRQSELFF	TGTGCCAGCAGCTCCCATCGACAGTCGGAGCTGTTTTTT
TRBV2	.	.	TRBJ2-7	14	CASSARAGMHEQYF	TGTGCCAGCAGTGCGAGGGCAGGGATGCACGAGCAGTACTTC
TRBV15	few	.	TRBJ2-3	13	CATSSRGVDTQYF	TGTGCCACCAGCAGCAGGGGAGTCGATACGCAGTATTTT
TRBV5-1	.	.	TRBJ2-1	13	CASSSGRGIEQFF	TGCGCCAGCAGCTCGGGCCGAGGGATTGAGCAGTTCTTC
TRBV25-1	few	TRBD1	TRBJ2-7	12	CASSGTGYEQYF	TGTGCCAGCAGTGGGACAGGCTACGAGCAGTACTTC
TRBV29-1	.	TRBD1	TRBJ1-4	13	CSVAKGQDEKLFF	TGCAGCGTTGCAAAGGGACAGGATGAAAAACTGTTTTTT
TRBV4-1	few	TRBD1	TRBJ1-2	13	CASRPTGGYGYTF	TGCGCCAGCAGACCCACAGGGGGCTATGGCTACACCTTC
TRBV7-2	few	.	TRBJ2-5	13	CASSPLNERTQYF	TGTGCCAGCAGTCCACTCAATGAGAGGACCCAGTACTTC
TRBV12-3/TRBV12-4	.	.	TRBJ1-6	15	CASRPREDYNSPLHF	TGTGCCAGCAGACCCAGGGAGGACTATAATTCACCCCTCCACTTT
TRBV20-1	.	TRBD2	TRBJ2-4	13	CSATGLAGTEQYF	TGCAGTGCTACTGGACTAGCGGGAACGGAGCAGTACTTC
TRBV7-2	.	.	TRBJ2-3	16	CASSSDRRASTDTQYF	TGTGCCAGCAGCTCCGATCGGCGAGCTAGCACAGATACGCAGTATTTT
TRBV5-6	.	.	TRBJ2-7	13	CASTLMGYYEQYF	TGTGCCAGCACCCTTATGGGCTATTACGAGCAGTACTTC
TRBV29-1	.	.	TRBJ1-2	11	CSVPGAYGYTF	TGCAGCGTTCCGGGGGCCTATGGCTACACCTTC
TRBV13	.	TRBD1	TRBJ2-5	14	CASRPQGAGETQYF	TGTGCCAGCAGGCCCCAGGGGGCGGGAGAGACCCAGTACTTC
TRBV5-1	.	.	TRBJ2-1	14	CASSPGQSYNGQFF	TGCGCCAGCAGCCCAGGACAGTCTTACAATGGGCAGTTCTTC